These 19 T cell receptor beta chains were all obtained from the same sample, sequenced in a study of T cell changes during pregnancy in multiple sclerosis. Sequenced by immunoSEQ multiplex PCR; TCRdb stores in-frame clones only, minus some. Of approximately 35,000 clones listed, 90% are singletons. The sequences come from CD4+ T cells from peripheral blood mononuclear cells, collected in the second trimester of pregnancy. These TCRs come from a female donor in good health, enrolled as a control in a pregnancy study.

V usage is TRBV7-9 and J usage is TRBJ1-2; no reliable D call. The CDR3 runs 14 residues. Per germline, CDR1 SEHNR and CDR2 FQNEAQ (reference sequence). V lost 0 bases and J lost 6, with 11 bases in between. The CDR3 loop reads CASSLALGRHGYTF. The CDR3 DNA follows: TGTGCCAGCAGCTTAGCGCTCGGGAGACATGGCTACACCTTC.

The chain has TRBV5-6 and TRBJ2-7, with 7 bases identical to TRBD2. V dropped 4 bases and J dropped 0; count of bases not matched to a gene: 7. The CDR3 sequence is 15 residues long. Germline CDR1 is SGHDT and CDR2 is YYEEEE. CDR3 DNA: TGTGCCAGCAGCCCGATAGCGGGCAGCTCCTACGAGCAGTACTTC. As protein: CASSPIAGSSYEQYF.

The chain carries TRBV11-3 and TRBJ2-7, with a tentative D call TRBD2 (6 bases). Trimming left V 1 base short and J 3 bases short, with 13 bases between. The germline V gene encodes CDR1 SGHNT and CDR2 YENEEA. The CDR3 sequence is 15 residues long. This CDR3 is CASSLGAGSLYEQYF. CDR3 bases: TGTGCCAGCAGCTTAGGTGCGGGGTCCCTCTACGAGCAGTACTTC.

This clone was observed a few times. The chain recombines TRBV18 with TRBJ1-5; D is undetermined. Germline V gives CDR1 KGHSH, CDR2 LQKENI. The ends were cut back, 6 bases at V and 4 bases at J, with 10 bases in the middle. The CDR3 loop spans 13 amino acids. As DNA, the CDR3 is TGTGCCAGCTCCTTTGGAGGGAATCAGCCCCAGCATTTT. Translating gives CASSFGGNQPQHF. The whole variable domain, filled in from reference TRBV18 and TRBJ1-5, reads NAGVMQNPRHLVRRRGQEARLRCSPMKGHSHVYWYRQLPEEGLKFMVYLQKENIIDESGMPKERFSAEFPKEGPSILRIQQVVRGDSAAYFCASSFGGNQPQHFGDGTRLSIL.

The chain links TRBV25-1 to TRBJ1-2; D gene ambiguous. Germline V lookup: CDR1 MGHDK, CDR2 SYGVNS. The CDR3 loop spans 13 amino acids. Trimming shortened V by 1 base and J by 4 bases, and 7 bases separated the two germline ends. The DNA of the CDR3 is TGTGCCAGCAGTGAATCCACGGGCTATGGCTACACCTTC. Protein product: CASSESTGYGYTF.

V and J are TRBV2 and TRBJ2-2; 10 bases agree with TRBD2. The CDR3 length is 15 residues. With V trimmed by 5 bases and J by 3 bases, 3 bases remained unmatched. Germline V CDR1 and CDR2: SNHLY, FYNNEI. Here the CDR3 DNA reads TGTGCCAGCAGTAGCGGGGGGGCGCACACCGGGGAGCTGTTTTTT. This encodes CASSSGGAHTGELFF.

The CDR3 coding sequence is TGTGCCAGCTCACCTGAGGGTAGCGGGATTCATGAGCAGTTCTTC. Translating gives CASSPEGSGIHEQFF. The V call is TRBV18, the J call TRBJ2-1; 8 bases align to TRBD2. CDR3 length: 15 residues. With V trimmed by 3 bases and J by 8 bases, 9 bases remained unmatched. CDR1 and CDR2 (germline): KGHSH, LQKENI.

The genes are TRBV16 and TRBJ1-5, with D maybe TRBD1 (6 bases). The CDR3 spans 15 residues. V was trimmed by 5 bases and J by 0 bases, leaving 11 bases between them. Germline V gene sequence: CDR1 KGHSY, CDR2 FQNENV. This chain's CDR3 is CASSEQGYSNQPQHF. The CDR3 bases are TGTGCCAGCAGCGAACAGGGATATAGCAATCAGCCCCAGCATTTT.

The CDR3 nucleotides are TGTGCCAGTAGATCGGCGGGAGGAACCGGGGAGCTGTTTTTT. This gives the protein CASRSAGGTGELFF. The gene calls are TRBV19 and TRBJ2-2; TRBD2 matches 8 bases. This CDR3 is built from 14 residues. The V segment lost 6 bases and the J segment 5 bases; nucleotides outside the gene matches: 5. The germline gives CDR1 LNHDA, CDR2 SQIVND (reference sequence).

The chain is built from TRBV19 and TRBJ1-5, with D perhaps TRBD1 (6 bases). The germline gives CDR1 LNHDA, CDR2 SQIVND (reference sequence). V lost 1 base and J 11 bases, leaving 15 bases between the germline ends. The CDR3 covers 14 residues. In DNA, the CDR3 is TGTGCCAGTAGTATAGGGGACATCCCCCTGGCCCAGCATTTT. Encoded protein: CASSIGDIPLAQHF.

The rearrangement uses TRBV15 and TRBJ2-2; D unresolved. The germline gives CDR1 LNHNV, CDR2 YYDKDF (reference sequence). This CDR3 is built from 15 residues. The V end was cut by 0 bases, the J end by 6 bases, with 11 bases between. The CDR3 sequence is CATSRDLAGAGELFF. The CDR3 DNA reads TGTGCCACCAGCAGAGATCTCGCTGGAGCCGGGGAGCTGTTTTTT.

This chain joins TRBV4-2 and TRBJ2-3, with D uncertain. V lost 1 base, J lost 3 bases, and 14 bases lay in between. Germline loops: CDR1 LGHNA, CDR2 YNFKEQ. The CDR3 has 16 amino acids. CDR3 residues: CASSQAWAGQTDTQYF. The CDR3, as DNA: TGTGCCAGCAGCCAAGCATGGGCTGGTCAAACAGATACGCAGTATTTT.

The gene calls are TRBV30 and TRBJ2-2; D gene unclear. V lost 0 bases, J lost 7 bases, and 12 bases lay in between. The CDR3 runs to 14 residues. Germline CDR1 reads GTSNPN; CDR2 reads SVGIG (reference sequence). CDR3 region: CAWSVLPSYGELFF. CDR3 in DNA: TGTGCCTGGAGTGTACTCCCGTCATACGGGGAGCTGTTTTTT.

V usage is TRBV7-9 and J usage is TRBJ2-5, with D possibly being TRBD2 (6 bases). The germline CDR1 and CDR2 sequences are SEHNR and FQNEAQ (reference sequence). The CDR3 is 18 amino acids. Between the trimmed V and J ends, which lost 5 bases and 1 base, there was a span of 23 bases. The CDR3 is CASSPRVGGTTSQETQYF. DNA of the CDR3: TGTGCCAGCAGCCCGAGGGTGGGGGGTACAACTTCCCAAGAGACCCAGTACTTC.

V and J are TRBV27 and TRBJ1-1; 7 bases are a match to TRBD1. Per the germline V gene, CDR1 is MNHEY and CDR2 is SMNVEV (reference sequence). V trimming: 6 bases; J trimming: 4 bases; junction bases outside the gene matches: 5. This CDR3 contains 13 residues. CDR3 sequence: CASSRGAGTEAFF. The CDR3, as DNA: TGTGCCAGCAGCAGGGGGGCTGGCACTGAAGCTTTCTTT.

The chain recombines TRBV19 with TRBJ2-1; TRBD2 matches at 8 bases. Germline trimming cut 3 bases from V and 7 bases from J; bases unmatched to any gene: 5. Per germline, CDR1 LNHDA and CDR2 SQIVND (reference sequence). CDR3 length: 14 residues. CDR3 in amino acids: CASSMREVGNEQFF. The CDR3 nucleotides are TGTGCCAGTAGTATGCGGGAGGTCGGGAATGAGCAGTTCTTC.

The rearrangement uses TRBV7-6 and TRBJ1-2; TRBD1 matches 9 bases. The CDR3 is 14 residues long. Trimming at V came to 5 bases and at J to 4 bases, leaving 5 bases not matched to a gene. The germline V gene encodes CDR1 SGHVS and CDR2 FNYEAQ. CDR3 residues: CASSAGQGVYGYTF. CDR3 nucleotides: TGTGCCAGCAGCGCGGGACAGGGCGTCTATGGCTACACCTTC.

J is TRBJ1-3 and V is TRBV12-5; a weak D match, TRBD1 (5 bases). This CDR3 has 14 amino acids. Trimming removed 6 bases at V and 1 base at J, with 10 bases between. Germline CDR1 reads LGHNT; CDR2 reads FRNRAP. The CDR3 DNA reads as TGTGCTAGTGGCGTCGGGGGGTCTGGAAACACCATATATTTT. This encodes CASGVGGSGNTIYF. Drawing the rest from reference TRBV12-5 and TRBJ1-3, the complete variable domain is DARVTQTPRHKVTEMGQEVTMRCQPILGHNTVFWYRQTMMQGLELLAYFRNRAPLDDSGMPKDRFSAEMPDATLATLKIQPSEPRDSAVYFCASGVGGSGNTIYFGEGSWLTVV.

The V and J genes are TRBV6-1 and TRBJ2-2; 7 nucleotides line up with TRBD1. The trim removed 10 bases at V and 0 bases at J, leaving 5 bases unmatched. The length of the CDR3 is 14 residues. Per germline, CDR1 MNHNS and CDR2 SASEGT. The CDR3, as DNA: TGTGCCACCTGGGACAGAGCGAACACCGGGGAGCTGTTTTTT. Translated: CATWDRANTGELFF.